The text below deals with one TCR beta chain. Antigen: not known. This record comes from a study of glioma-infiltrating T cells. Findings and caveats of the study: Only very few CDR3 sequences appeared in both tissue and blood. Non-neoplastic patients had below-expected tissue-blood divergence, while all gliomas exceeded expectation.

Trimming took off 1 base at V and 8 bases at J, with 30 bases between the two ends. The germline V gene encodes CDR1 SNHLY and CDR2 FYNNEI. This CDR3 is 20 amino acids long. TCR alpha and beta CDR3 regions were amplified from RNA using iRepertoire nested multiplex PCR. For one-step reverse transcription and amplification, 100-400 ng of tissue mRNA or PBMC total RNA was used. TCRdb reanalysed the multiplex PCR reads using MiXCR and keeps one entry per CDR3 protein. Altogether 95,000 to 150,000 distinct CDR3 sequences are present, roughly 25% being singletons, with the ten largest covering 13% to 15%. The clonotype originates from a human donor with low-grade glioma or glioblastoma, undergoing nonglioma brain surgery, or in good health (not recorded which). Sample: glioma tissue, nonneoplastic brain tissue, or PBMCs (not recorded which). V usage is TRBV2 and J usage is TRBJ2-1; D remains unclear. CDR3 DNA: TGTGCCAGCAGTGAAGAGTCTGAGCAATGGCCCGGAAAGGCGAGAGATGAGCAGTTCTTC. This encodes CASSEESEQWPGKARDEQFF.